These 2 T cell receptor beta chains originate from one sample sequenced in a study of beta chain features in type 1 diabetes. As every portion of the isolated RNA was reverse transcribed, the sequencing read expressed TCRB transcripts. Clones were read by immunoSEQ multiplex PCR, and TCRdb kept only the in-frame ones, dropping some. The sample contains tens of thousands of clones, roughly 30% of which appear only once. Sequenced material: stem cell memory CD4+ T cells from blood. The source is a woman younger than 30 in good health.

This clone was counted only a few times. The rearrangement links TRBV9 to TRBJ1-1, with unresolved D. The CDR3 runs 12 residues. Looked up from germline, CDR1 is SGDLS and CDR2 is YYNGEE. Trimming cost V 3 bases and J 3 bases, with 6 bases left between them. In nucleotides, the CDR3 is TGTGCCAGCAGCGCCCGTGACACTGAAGCTTTCTTT. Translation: CASSARDTEAFF.

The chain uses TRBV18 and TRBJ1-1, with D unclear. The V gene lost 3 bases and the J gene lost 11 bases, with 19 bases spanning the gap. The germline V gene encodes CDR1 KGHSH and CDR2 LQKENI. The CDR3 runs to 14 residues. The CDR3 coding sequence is TGTGCCAGCTCACCCTCTCGAGAGGCAGAATCGGCTTTCTTT. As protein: CASSPSREAESAFF.